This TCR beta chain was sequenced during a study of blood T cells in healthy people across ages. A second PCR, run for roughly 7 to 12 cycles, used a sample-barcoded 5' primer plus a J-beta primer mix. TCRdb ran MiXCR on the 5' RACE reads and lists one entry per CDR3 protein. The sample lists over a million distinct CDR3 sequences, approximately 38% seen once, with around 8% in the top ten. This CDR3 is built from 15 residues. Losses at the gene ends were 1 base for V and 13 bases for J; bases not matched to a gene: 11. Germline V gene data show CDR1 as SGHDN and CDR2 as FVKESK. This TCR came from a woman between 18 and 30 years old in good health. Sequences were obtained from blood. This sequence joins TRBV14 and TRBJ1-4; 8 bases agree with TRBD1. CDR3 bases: TGTGCCAGCAGCCAAGGAGGGACAGGATCGAGAAGACTGTTTTTT. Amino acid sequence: CASSQGGTGSRRLFF.